This is a list of T cell receptor beta chains from one sample in a study of blood T cell repertoires in COVID-19. TCRdb's table, derived via immunoSEQ multiplex PCR, lists solely in-frame clones and lacks some. The sample includes tens of thousands of clones, roughly nine tenths of them seen just once. Sequencing was carried out using peripheral blood. All receptors come from a man aged 60-69 years with active COVID-19. CDR3s include the opening cysteine and the closing phenylalanine or tryptophan. Fields, in order: CDR3 protein, CDR3 DNA, D gene, CDR3 length, J gene, V gene, clone size. A D gene is named only where the DNA matches it firmly. Size tells how often a clone was seen (once, few, many) or the class of an expanded clone, and some rows leave it out.

cdr3_aa: CASSSTGGTAGNTEAFF
cdr3_nt: TGTGCCAGCAGTTCAACAGGGGGCACAGCGGGGAACACTGAAGCTTTCTTT
d_call: TRBD1
cdr3_length: 17
j_call: TRBJ1-1
v_call: TRBV7-8
clone_size: once

cdr3_aa: CASSEGQGVRGYTF
cdr3_nt: TGTGCCAGCAGCGAAGGACAGGGGGTGAGAGGCTACACCTTC
d_call: TRBD1
cdr3_length: 14
j_call: TRBJ1-2
v_call: TRBV4-2
clone_size: few

cdr3_aa: CATSREVALNSNEVAFF
cdr3_nt: TGTGCCACCAGCAGAGAAGTGGCCCTAAATAGTAACGAGGTAGCTTTCTTT
d_call: NA
cdr3_length: 17
j_call: TRBJ1-1
v_call: TRBV15
clone_size: few

cdr3_aa: CASSRSGGEGNTIYF
cdr3_nt: TGTGCCAGTAGCCGGTCGGGGGGCGAAGGAAACACCATATATTTT
d_call: NA
cdr3_length: 15
j_call: TRBJ1-3
v_call: TRBV19
clone_size: once

cdr3_aa: CATSSHLIYQETQYF
cdr3_nt: TGTGCCACCAGCTCCCACTTAATCTATCAAGAGACCCAGTACTTC
d_call: NA
cdr3_length: 15
j_call: TRBJ2-5
v_call: TRBV15
clone_size: NA

cdr3_aa: CASSQDRPISVLSGANVLTF
cdr3_nt: TGTGCCAGCAGCCAAGACCGGCCGATAAGCGTCCTTTCTGGGGCCAACGTCCTGACTTTC
d_call: NA
cdr3_length: 20
j_call: TRBJ2-6
v_call: TRBV3-1/TRBV3-2
clone_size: NA

cdr3_aa: CASSPQGNYGYTF
cdr3_nt: TGTGCCAGCAGCCCCCAGGGTAACTATGGCTACACCTTC
d_call: NA
cdr3_length: 13
j_call: TRBJ1-2
v_call: TRBV12-3/TRBV12-4
clone_size: NA

cdr3_aa: CASSRGQGASSEQYF
cdr3_nt: TGTGCCAGCAGCCGTGGACAGGGGGCGTCTAGCGAGCAGTACTTC
d_call: TRBD1
cdr3_length: 15
j_call: TRBJ2-7
v_call: TRBV13
clone_size: NA

cdr3_aa: CAITTDLAKNIQYF
cdr3_nt: TGTGCCATCACGACAGATCTAGCCAAAAACATTCAGTACTTC
d_call: NA
cdr3_length: 14
j_call: TRBJ2-4
v_call: TRBV28
clone_size: NA

cdr3_aa: CASSFSGGAGETQYF
cdr3_nt: TGTGCCAGCAGCTTTAGCGGGGGGGCCGGAGAGACCCAGTACTTC
d_call: TRBD2
cdr3_length: 15
j_call: TRBJ2-5
v_call: TRBV7-3
clone_size: NA

cdr3_aa: CASSPPGTGVHEQYF
cdr3_nt: TGTGCCAGCAGCCCACCCGGGACAGGGGTCCACGAGCAGTACTTC
d_call: TRBD1
cdr3_length: 15
j_call: TRBJ2-7
v_call: TRBV7-9
clone_size: NA

cdr3_aa: CSVDWADRGYGYTF
cdr3_nt: TGCAGCGTTGATTGGGCAGATAGGGGCTATGGCTACACCTTC
d_call: NA
cdr3_length: 14
j_call: TRBJ1-2
v_call: TRBV29-1
clone_size: NA

cdr3_aa: CASSETRLRELFF
cdr3_nt: TGTGCCAGCAGTGAAACTAGGCTTCGGGAGCTGTTTTTT
d_call: NA
cdr3_length: 13
j_call: TRBJ2-2
v_call: TRBV6-1
clone_size: once

cdr3_aa: CASSLAGGDEQYF
cdr3_nt: TGCGCCAGCAGCTTGGCCGGGGGGGACGAGCAGTACTTC
d_call: TRBD2
cdr3_length: 13
j_call: TRBJ2-7
v_call: TRBV5-1
clone_size: NA

cdr3_aa: CASSPVGQGGYTF
cdr3_nt: TGTGCCAGCTCACCGGTGGGACAGGGCGGCTACACCTTC
d_call: TRBD1
cdr3_length: 13
j_call: TRBJ1-2
v_call: TRBV18
clone_size: NA

cdr3_aa: CASSPQDRGFGEQFF
cdr3_nt: TGTGCCAGCTCACCCCAGGACAGGGGCTTCGGTGAGCAGTTCTTC
d_call: TRBD1
cdr3_length: 15
j_call: TRBJ2-1
v_call: TRBV18
clone_size: NA

cdr3_aa: CASSLGPGGTYEQYF
cdr3_nt: TGTGCCAGCAGCTTAGGACCGGGGGGGACCTACGAGCAGTACTTC
d_call: TRBD2
cdr3_length: 15
j_call: TRBJ2-7
v_call: TRBV7-9
clone_size: NA

cdr3_aa: CASSHQQGRSYEQYF
cdr3_nt: TGTGCCAGCAGTCATCAACAGGGGAGATCCTACGAGCAGTACTTC
d_call: TRBD1
cdr3_length: 15
j_call: TRBJ2-7
v_call: TRBV28
clone_size: NA

cdr3_aa: CASSLEEGTEAFF
cdr3_nt: TGTGCCAGCAGCTTAGAAGAGGGAACTGAAGCTTTCTTT
d_call: NA
cdr3_length: 13
j_call: TRBJ1-1
v_call: TRBV7-9
clone_size: NA

cdr3_aa: CASSLRRDTEAFF
cdr3_nt: TGTGCCAGCAGCCTCCGGCGGGACACTGAAGCTTTCTTT
d_call: NA
cdr3_length: 13
j_call: TRBJ1-1
v_call: TRBV7-3
clone_size: once

cdr3_aa: CASSQVRGAYEQYF
cdr3_nt: TGCGCCAGCAGCCAAGTTCGGGGGGCCTACGAGCAGTACTTC
d_call: TRBD2
cdr3_length: 14
j_call: TRBJ2-7
v_call: TRBV4-1
clone_size: NA

cdr3_aa: CASSEGLASDTQYF
cdr3_nt: TGTGCCAGCAGTGAGGGACTAGCATCAGATACGCAGTATTTT
d_call: TRBD2
cdr3_length: 14
j_call: TRBJ2-3
v_call: TRBV6-4
clone_size: NA

cdr3_aa: CASSPVGLAGLLAKNIQYF
cdr3_nt: TGTGCCAGCAGTCCTGTGGGACTAGCGGGGTTACTAGCCAAAAACATTCAGTACTTC
d_call: TRBD2
cdr3_length: 19
j_call: TRBJ2-4
v_call: TRBV28
clone_size: NA

cdr3_aa: CASSPTGYYQPQHF
cdr3_nt: TGTGCCAGCTCACCAACAGGTTACTATCAGCCCCAGCATTTT
d_call: NA
cdr3_length: 14
j_call: TRBJ1-5
v_call: TRBV18
clone_size: medium-sized

cdr3_aa: CSASGSGGGPSDTDTQYF
cdr3_nt: TGCAGTGCCAGTGGATCGGGCGGGGGGCCCTCCGACACAGATACGCAGTATTTT
d_call: TRBD2
cdr3_length: 18
j_call: TRBJ2-3
v_call: TRBV20-1
clone_size: NA

cdr3_aa: CASSLERDSNSPLHF
cdr3_nt: TGTGCCAGCAGCTTAGAACGCGACAGTAATTCACCCCTCCACTTT
d_call: NA
cdr3_length: 15
j_call: TRBJ1-6
v_call: TRBV11-1
clone_size: NA

cdr3_aa: CASSLAFVGELFF
cdr3_nt: TGTGCCAGCAGCTTAGCGTTCGTAGGGGAGCTGTTTTTT
d_call: NA
cdr3_length: 13
j_call: TRBJ2-2
v_call: TRBV7-2
clone_size: NA

cdr3_aa: CASSLTGGNEQFF
cdr3_nt: TGTGCCAGCAGCCTGACAGGGGGCAATGAGCAGTTCTTC
d_call: TRBD1
cdr3_length: 13
j_call: TRBJ2-1
v_call: TRBV11-3
clone_size: NA

cdr3_aa: CASSGGTSGGYQETQYF
cdr3_nt: TGTGCCAGCAGCGGCGGGACTAGCGGGGGGTACCAAGAGACCCAGTACTTC
d_call: TRBD2
cdr3_length: 17
j_call: TRBJ2-5
v_call: TRBV3-1/TRBV3-2
clone_size: NA

cdr3_aa: CASQRSRGASEQYF
cdr3_nt: TGTGCCAGTCAACGTTCCCGGGGGGCCTCCGAGCAGTACTTC
d_call: NA
cdr3_length: 14
j_call: TRBJ2-7
v_call: TRBV6-5
clone_size: NA

cdr3_aa: CASSQEAGANQPQHF
cdr3_nt: TGTGCCAGCAGCCAAGAGGCGGGGGCGAATCAGCCCCAGCATTTT
d_call: NA
cdr3_length: 15
j_call: TRBJ1-5
v_call: TRBV3-1/TRBV3-2
clone_size: NA

cdr3_aa: CASSPIGQENSPLHF
cdr3_nt: TGTGCCAGCAGCCCCATTGGACAGGAAAATTCACCCCTCCACTTT
d_call: TRBD1
cdr3_length: 15
j_call: TRBJ1-6
v_call: TRBV7-8
clone_size: NA

cdr3_aa: CASSQGRAEAFF
cdr3_nt: TGTGCCAGCAGCCAAGGGCGGGCTGAAGCTTTCTTT
d_call: NA
cdr3_length: 12
j_call: TRBJ1-1
v_call: TRBV3-1/TRBV3-2
clone_size: NA

cdr3_aa: CASTPFSGNTIYF
cdr3_nt: TGTGCCAGCACCCCCTTTTCCGGAAACACCATATATTTT
d_call: NA
cdr3_length: 13
j_call: TRBJ1-3
v_call: TRBV25-1
clone_size: NA

cdr3_aa: CASSLEGGGLFDTQYF
cdr3_nt: TGTGCCAGCAGCTTAGAAGGGGGGGGGCTCTTTGATACGCAGTATTTT
d_call: NA
cdr3_length: 16
j_call: TRBJ2-3
v_call: TRBV7-8
clone_size: NA

cdr3_aa: CASSASAGGQETQYF
cdr3_nt: TGTGCCAGCAGCGCCTCTGCGGGGGGGCAAGAGACCCAGTACTTC
d_call: TRBD2
cdr3_length: 15
j_call: TRBJ2-5
v_call: TRBV9
clone_size: NA

cdr3_aa: CASSLARMRQGEETQYF
cdr3_nt: TGCGCCAGCAGCTTGGCTAGAATGCGACAGGGTGAAGAGACCCAGTACTTC
d_call: TRBD1
cdr3_length: 17
j_call: TRBJ2-5
v_call: TRBV5-1
clone_size: few

cdr3_aa: CASRGQVDTGELFF
cdr3_nt: TGTGCCAGCAGGGGACAGGTAGACACCGGGGAGCTGTTTTTT
d_call: TRBD1
cdr3_length: 14
j_call: TRBJ2-2
v_call: TRBV2
clone_size: few

cdr3_aa: CASSDWRGRPFTDTQYF
cdr3_nt: TGTGCCAGCAGTGATTGGCGGGGGCGGCCTTTCACAGATACGCAGTATTTT
d_call: NA
cdr3_length: 17
j_call: TRBJ2-3
v_call: TRBV6-1
clone_size: NA

cdr3_aa: CASSLRGIGAYEQYF
cdr3_nt: TGTGCCAGCAGCTTGAGGGGGATTGGGGCCTACGAGCAGTACTTC
d_call: NA
cdr3_length: 15
j_call: TRBJ2-7
v_call: TRBV7-6
clone_size: NA

cdr3_aa: CASSHNSPTGELFF
cdr3_nt: TGTGCCAGCAGCCACAACAGCCCCACCGGGGAGCTGTTTTTT
d_call: NA
cdr3_length: 14
j_call: TRBJ2-2
v_call: TRBV14
clone_size: NA

cdr3_aa: CASGLQRGGRHEQFF
cdr3_nt: TGTGCCAGTGGTCTACAGCGGGGGGGCCGCCATGAGCAGTTCTTC
d_call: TRBD2
cdr3_length: 15
j_call: TRBJ2-1
v_call: TRBV19
clone_size: NA

cdr3_aa: CAGTLDGIAYTIYF
cdr3_nt: TGTGCCGGTACCCTCGACGGGATCGCGTACACCATATATTTT
d_call: NA
cdr3_length: 14
j_call: TRBJ1-3
v_call: TRBV19
clone_size: NA

cdr3_aa: CASSSVGGPTEQFF
cdr3_nt: TGTGCCAGCAGTTCCGTCGGCGGTCCCACTGAGCAGTTCTTC
d_call: NA
cdr3_length: 14
j_call: TRBJ2-1
v_call: TRBV6-5
clone_size: NA

cdr3_aa: CASSLGQGHTDTQYF
cdr3_nt: TGCGCCAGCAGCTTGGGACAGGGGCACACAGATACGCAGTATTTT
d_call: TRBD1
cdr3_length: 15
j_call: TRBJ2-3
v_call: TRBV5-1
clone_size: NA

cdr3_aa: CASSFTSGLDEQFF
cdr3_nt: TGCGCCAGCAGCTTCACTAGCGGCTTGGATGAGCAGTTCTTC
d_call: TRBD2
cdr3_length: 14
j_call: TRBJ2-1
v_call: TRBV5-1
clone_size: NA

cdr3_aa: CASSRQGDTQYF
cdr3_nt: TGTGCCAGCAGTCGACAGGGGGATACGCAGTATTTT
d_call: TRBD1
cdr3_length: 12
j_call: TRBJ2-3
v_call: TRBV6-5
clone_size: NA

cdr3_aa: CASSLLQGKRFYEQYF
cdr3_nt: TGTGCCAGCAGCTTACTCCAGGGAAAGAGGTTCTACGAGCAGTACTTC
d_call: NA
cdr3_length: 16
j_call: TRBJ2-7
v_call: TRBV13
clone_size: few

cdr3_aa: CASSAQGADYINEQFF
cdr3_nt: TGTGCCAGCAGCGCACAGGGGGCGGATTATATCAATGAGCAGTTCTTC
d_call: TRBD1
cdr3_length: 16
j_call: TRBJ2-1
v_call: TRBV5-4
clone_size: NA

cdr3_aa: CASSSGHIDLTPNQPQHF
cdr3_nt: TGTGCCAGCAGTTCGGGACACATCGATCTTACACCCAATCAGCCCCAGCATTTT
d_call: NA
cdr3_length: 18
j_call: TRBJ1-5
v_call: TRBV28
clone_size: NA

cdr3_aa: CASSLLSGHLNSNQPQHF
cdr3_nt: TGTGCCAGCAGCTTATTGTCGGGACACTTAAACAGCAATCAGCCCCAGCATTTT
d_call: NA
cdr3_length: 18
j_call: TRBJ1-5
v_call: TRBV7-3
clone_size: few

cdr3_aa: CASSLIGGQGSTEAFF
cdr3_nt: TGTGCCAGCAGCTTAATAGGGGGACAGGGAAGCACTGAAGCTTTCTTT
d_call: TRBD1
cdr3_length: 16
j_call: TRBJ1-1
v_call: TRBV7-3
clone_size: NA